This TCR beta chain was sequenced in a study of blood T cell repertoires in COVID-19. The overall study: Researchers got acute and convalescent COVID-19 samples from the United States, Italy and Spain. T cells, B-cell-depleted T cells, or PBMCs provided the cDNA or gDNA that served as material.

How the authors handled the data: The authors estimated nucleated cell counts from reference gene primer amplification. Profiling relied on immunoSEQ multiplex PCR, and the TCRdb table lists in-frame clones only, not all of them. D and trimming come from the DNA, and the V and J calls and clone size come from that table. The sample includes under 350,000 clones, approximately 90% of them seen just once. The CDR3 is made up of 16 amino acids. The germline gives CDR1 SGHNT, CDR2 YYREEE (reference sequence). Trimming removed 5 bases from V and 5 bases from J; junction bases left unmatched: 13. The J gene is TRBJ1-2, the V gene TRBV5-4; 9 bases are shared with TRBD1. Sequencing input: peripheral blood. This clonotype originated in a man between 35 and 55 years old with acute or convalescent COVID-19. Here the CDR3 reads CASSTGTGNTLYGYTF. The CDR3 bases are TGTGCCAGCAGTACCGGGACAGGGAATACCCTTTATGGCTACACCTTC.